This T cell receptor (beta chain) was profiled in a study of patients and donors after allogeneic stem cell transplantation. MiXCR, run by TCRdb on the RT-PCR reads, gives a single entry per CDR3 protein. The sample consists of tens of thousands of distinct CDR3 sequences, around 7.4% of them appearing once. Germline V CDR1 and CDR2: SEHNR, FQNEAQ (reference sequence). This CDR3 spans 17 amino acids. Trimming at V came to 5 bases and at J to 0 bases, leaving 9 bases not matched to a gene. The V and J genes are TRBV7-9 and TRBJ2-1; TRBD1 aligns across 8 bases. The sample was blood, either unsorted or a sorted T cell fraction (not recorded which). The origin of this receptor is a human donor who was either an allogeneic HSCT recipient or a stem cell or donor lymphocyte infusion donor (not recorded which). It is not recorded whose cells these are; they may come from a transplant donor. Written as DNA, the CDR3 is TGTGCCAGCAGCGCTCACGGGACAGGTAGCTCCTACAATGAGCAGTTCTTC. Translating gives CASSAHGTGSSYNEQFF. The variable domain in full, with the rest retrieved from reference TRBV7-9 and TRBJ2-1, is DTGVSQNPRHKITKRGQNVTFRCDPISEHNRLYWYRQTLGQGPEFLTYFQNEAQLEKSRLLSDRFSAERPKGSFSTLEIQRTEQGDSAMYLCASSAHGTGSSYNEQFFGPGTRLTVL.